This T cell receptor (beta chain) appears in the sequencing data of a study of regulatory T cells in long-lasting Graves disease. The study's findings and limits: Persistent Graves' patients showed less TCR diversity than newly diagnosed ones.

This clonotype was counted at least ten times. Its matching antigen is unknown. Sequencing libraries for TCR beta were prepared with iRepertoire HTBI primers and Arm-PCR of CDR3 regions. TCRdb reprocessed the multiplex PCR reads with MiXCR, giving one entry per CDR3 protein. The data contain around 430,000 distinct CDR3 sequences, about 22% of them singletons. Trimming at V came to 5 bases and at J to 0 bases, leaving 10 bases not matched to a gene. Germline CDR1 is SNHLY and CDR2 is FYNNEI. This CDR3 has 17 amino acids. Noted time point: persistent/refractory GD, antithyroid drugs over 5 years with positive TRAb. There was RNA extracted from PBMCs, and the TCR library was made from it.

The sample in question was peripheral blood mononuclear cells (PBMCs), obtained when the disease was refractory, from a patient treated with antithyroid drugs. The source of this sequence is a female donor with Graves disease. This chain links TRBV2 with TRBJ1-5; 7 bases are a match to TRBD1. The CDR3 DNA sequence: TGTGCCAGCAGTAACAGAATCGGACAGGCTAGCAATCAGCCCCAGCATTTT. Encoded protein: CASSNRIGQASNQPQHF.